These T cell receptor beta chains were read from a single sample in a study of blood T cell repertoires in COVID-19. TCRdb keeps only in-frame clones here, not all; method: immunoSEQ multiplex PCR. The data contain fewer than 350,000 clones, about 86% of them singletons. The source material was peripheral blood. These receptors were taken from a woman between 25 and 40 years old with COVID-19, enrolled during active disease. The CDR3 runs from the conserved cysteine through the conserved F or W. A D gene is named only where the DNA matches it firmly. Clone size is shown for a subset of rows, as once, few, many or a class of expanded clone.

j_call clone_size d_call v_call cdr3_aa cdr3_nt
TRBJ1-1 - - TRBV6-5 CASSFTDRNEAFF TGTGCCAGCAGTTTCACCGACAGGAATGAAGCTTTCTTT
TRBJ2-7 - - TRBV18 CASSPEGAYGEQYF TGTGCCAGCTCACCAGAAGGGGCGTACGGCGAGCAGTACTTC
TRBJ2-3 - TRBD2 TRBV6-6 CASSYSAGGEADTQYF TGTGCCAGCAGTTATTCAGCGGGGGGAGAAGCAGATACGCAGTATTTT
TRBJ1-1 - - TRBV12-3/TRBV12-4 CASSLGGNTEAFF TGTGCCAGCAGTTTGGGAGGGAACACTGAAGCTTTCTTT
TRBJ2-7 - - TRBV18 CASSLRHTGHTYEQYF TGTGCCAGCTCACTGCGTCATACGGGACACACTTACGAGCAGTACTTC
TRBJ1-5 - TRBD1 TRBV5-1 CASSARDRLNQPQHF TGCGCCAGCAGCGCGCGGGACAGACTCAATCAGCCCCAGCATTTT
TRBJ2-5 - TRBD1 TRBV18 CASSLTGKETQYF TGTGCCAGCTCCTTGACAGGGAAGGAGACCCAGTACTTC
TRBJ2-7 once - TRBV27 CASSLSRTYEQYF TGTGCCAGCAGTTTATCGAGGACCTACGAGCAGTACTTC
TRBJ1-1 - - TRBV3-1/TRBV3-2 CASSQVVGLAVTEAFF TGTGCCAGCAGCCAAGTCGTAGGGTTAGCGGTGACTGAAGCTTTCTTT
TRBJ2-3 - TRBD2 TRBV5-4 CASRPAGGPGTDTQYF TGTGCCAGCCGCCCAGCGGGGGGGCCGGGGACAGATACGCAGTATTTT
TRBJ1-3 - - TRBV3-1/TRBV3-2 CASSQVYRGSGNTIYF TGTGCCAGCAGCCAAGTGTACCGGGGCTCTGGAAACACCATATATTTT
TRBJ2-5 few TRBD1 TRBV3-1/TRBV3-2 CASSQDYGGTGGKETQYF TGTGCCAGCAGCCAAGATTACGGGGGGACAGGGGGAAAAGAGACCCAGTACTTC
TRBJ1-2 - - TRBV24-1 CATSDAREFVGYTF TGTGCCACCAGTGACGCGCGGGAGTTTGTGGGCTACACCTTC
TRBJ1-1 - TRBD1 TRBV7-9 CASSSQTGMNTEAFF TGTGCCAGCAGCTCCCAGACAGGGATGAACACTGAAGCTTTCTTT
TRBJ2-5 - - TRBV2 CASSVGGETQYF TGTGCCAGCAGTGTAGGAGGCGAGACCCAGTACTTC
TRBJ2-3 - - TRBV7-9 CASSLGVVPADTQYF TGTGCCAGCAGCTTAGGCGTGGTCCCGGCAGATACGCAGTATTTT
TRBJ1-5 once TRBD1 TRBV4-1 CASSFRQGQPQHF TGCGCCAGCAGCTTCAGACAGGGTCAGCCCCAGCATTTT
TRBJ2-7 - TRBD1 TRBV19 CATGTGLYEQYF TGTGCCACGGGGACAGGGTTGTACGAGCAGTACTTC
TRBJ1-3 - - TRBV15 CATSREWGSSGNTIYF TGTGCCACCAGCAGAGAATGGGGCTCCTCTGGAAACACCATATATTTT
TRBJ2-1 - TRBD2 TRBV7-9 CASSLGGRDEQFF TGTGCCAGCAGCTTAGGGGGGAGGGATGAGCAGTTCTTC
TRBJ1-6 - TRBD1 TRBV18 CASSPGQTGDSPLHF TGTGCCAGCTCACCCGGACAGACAGGGGATTCACCCCTCCACTTT
TRBJ1-2 once TRBD1 TRBV11-1 CASSHDRGIYYGYTF TGTGCCAGCAGCCACGACAGGGGGATTTACTATGGCTACACCTTC
TRBJ2-5 - - TRBV3-1/TRBV3-2 CASRPLREAQYF TGTGCCAGCAGGCCCCTCCGCGAGGCCCAGTACTTC
TRBJ1-2 - - TRBV19 CASSIGQNPFYGYTF TGTGCCAGTAGTATTGGGCAGAACCCTTTCTATGGCTACACCTTC
TRBJ1-1 once - TRBV6-1 CASSSLLSSTEAFF TGTGCCAGCAGCTCCCTTCTTTCCTCCACTGAAGCTTTCTTT
TRBJ2-7 - TRBD1 TRBV5-4 CASSLWDSSYEQYF TGTGCCAGCAGCTTGTGGGACAGTTCCTACGAGCAGTACTTC
TRBJ2-3 - - TRBV29-1 CSVDGEPSTDTQYF TGCAGCGTTGACGGGGAACCTAGCACAGATACGCAGTATTTT
TRBJ2-7 many TRBD1 TRBV27 CASSGTGFSYEQYF TGTGCCAGCAGCGGGACAGGGTTTTCCTACGAGCAGTACTTC
TRBJ1-2 once - TRBV28 CASSFPGQGYTF TGTGCCAGCAGTTTCCCTGGGCAGGGCTACACCTTC
TRBJ2-1 - TRBD2 TRBV10-1 CASTRGGPSYNEQFF TGCGCCAGCACCCGCGGGGGGCCCTCCTACAATGAGCAGTTCTTC
TRBJ1-5 once TRBD1 TRBV13 CASSPGTENQPQHF TGTGCCAGCAGCCCTGGGACAGAAAATCAGCCCCAGCATTTT
TRBJ2-1 - - TRBV19 CASSGGGGNEQFF TGTGCCAGTAGCGGCGGTGGAGGGAATGAGCAGTTCTTC
TRBJ2-3 - TRBD1 TRBV5-4 CASSAGQGHVVDTQYF TGTGCCAGCAGCGCCGGACAGGGGCACGTAGTGGATACGCAGTATTTT
TRBJ1-3 - TRBD1 TRBV5-5 CASSLPLQGSGNTIYF TGTGCCAGCAGCTTGCCCCTACAGGGGAGCGGAAACACCATATATTTT
TRBJ2-3 - - TRBV3-1/TRBV3-2 CASSLGGRQVTDTQYF TGTGCCAGCAGCCTGGGGGGGAGACAGGTCACAGATACGCAGTATTTT
TRBJ2-7 once - TRBV18 CASSPPGNPYEQYF TGTGCCAGCTCACCACCCGGGAACCCCTACGAGCAGTACTTC
TRBJ1-1 - - TRBV2 CARRGRGFTEAFF TGTGCCAGACGGGGCCGGGGGTTTACTGAAGCTTTCTTT
TRBJ1-5 - TRBD1 TRBV6-1 CASSEDRGLQPQHF TGTGCCAGCAGTGAAGACAGGGGCCTTCAGCCCCAGCATTTT
TRBJ1-1 - - TRBV7-8 CASSPSGGGTEAFF TGTGCCAGCAGCCCGTCCGGGGGAGGTACTGAAGCTTTCTTT
TRBJ2-2 - - TRBV25-1 CASSLAPGELFF TGTGCCAGCAGTTTAGCCCCCGGGGAGCTGTTTTTT
TRBJ1-5 few TRBD1 TRBV5-8 CASSTGTGYQPQHF TGTGCCAGCAGCACCGGGACAGGGTATCAGCCCCAGCATTTT
TRBJ2-7 - TRBD2 TRBV5-4 CASSSGLASYEQYF TGTGCCAGCAGCTCGGGACTAGCATCCTACGAGCAGTACTTC
TRBJ2-7 - - TRBV6-5 CASSYGGNGEQYF TGTGCCAGCAGTTATGGAGGGAATGGCGAGCAGTACTTC
TRBJ1-1 - - TRBV12-3/TRBV12-4 CASSFGVSDEAFF TGTGCCAGCAGTTTCGGAGTATCGGATGAAGCTTTCTTT
TRBJ2-2 - - TRBV1 CTSSQEARLAGGLRDTGELFF TGCACCAGCAGCCAAGAAGCGAGACTAGCGGGGGGGTTGCGAGACACCGGGGAGCTGTTTTTT
TRBJ1-6 once - TRBV24-1 CATQQSSYNSPLHF TGTGCCACCCAACAGAGCTCCTATAATTCACCCCTCCACTTT
TRBJ2-1 - TRBD2 TRBV6-5 CASSYSSSSGGGQFF TGTGCCAGCAGTTACTCGTCGTCTAGCGGGGGAGGTCAGTTCTTC
TRBJ2-5 - - TRBV19 CASSIGLALYF TGTGCCAGTAGTATAGGACTGGCCCTGTACTTC
TRBJ2-7 - - TRBV14 CASSQDLGEGSSYEQYF TGTGCCAGCAGCCAAGATCTTGGTGAGGGAAGCTCCTACGAGCAGTACTTC
TRBJ1-6 few - TRBV27 CASSPSSYNSPLHF TGTGCCAGCAGTCCTAGCTCCTATAATTCACCCCTCCACTTT
TRBJ1-3 - TRBD1 TRBV5-4 CASSKGQGPGNTIYF TGTGCCAGCAGCAAGGGACAGGGTCCTGGAAACACCATATATTTT
TRBJ1-2 - TRBD1 TRBV5-8 CASSWGQGVNYGYTF TGTGCCAGCAGCTGGGGACAGGGAGTAAACTATGGCTACACCTTC
TRBJ2-2 - TRBD1 TRBV2 CASQQGANTGELFF TGTGCCAGTCAACAGGGGGCGAACACCGGGGAGCTGTTTTTT
TRBJ2-3 - TRBD1 TRBV27 CASSSILQGADTQYF TGTGCCAGCAGTTCAATTCTCCAGGGGGCAGATACGCAGTATTTT
TRBJ1-2 once TRBD1 TRBV13 CASSQTGHYGYTF TGTGCCAGCAGCCAGACAGGGCACTATGGCTACACCTTC
TRBJ1-2 few - TRBV28 CASSFRGYGYTF TGTGCCAGCAGTTTCCGGGGATATGGCTACACCTTC
TRBJ2-7 - - TRBV19 CASSPPGHSYEQYF TGTGCCAGTAGTCCCCCGGGTCACTCCTACGAGCAGTACTTC